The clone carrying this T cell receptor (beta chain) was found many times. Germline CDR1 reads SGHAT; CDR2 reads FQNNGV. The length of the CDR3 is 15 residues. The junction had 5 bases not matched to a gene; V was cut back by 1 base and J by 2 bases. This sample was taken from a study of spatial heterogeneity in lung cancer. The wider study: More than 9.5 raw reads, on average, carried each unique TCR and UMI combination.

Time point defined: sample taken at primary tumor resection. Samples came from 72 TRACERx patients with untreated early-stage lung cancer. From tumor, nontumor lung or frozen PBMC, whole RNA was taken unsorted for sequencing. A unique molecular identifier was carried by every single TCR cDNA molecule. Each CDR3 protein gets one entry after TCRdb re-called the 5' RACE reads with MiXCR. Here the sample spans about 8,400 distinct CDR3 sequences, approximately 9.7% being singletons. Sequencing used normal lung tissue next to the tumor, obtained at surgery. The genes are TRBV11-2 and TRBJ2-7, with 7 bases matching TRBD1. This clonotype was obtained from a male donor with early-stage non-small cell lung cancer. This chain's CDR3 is CASSLGTGRTYEQYF. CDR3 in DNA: TGTGCCAGCAGCTTAGGGACAGGTCGAACCTACGAGCAGTACTTC.